A selection of T cell receptor beta chains follows, all from one sample in a study of blood T cells in healthy people across ages. TCRdb recomputed calls from the 5' RACE reads with MiXCR, one row per CDR3 protein. Among hundreds of thousands of distinct CDR3 sequences listed, 32% were seen once. The sample comprised blood. These receptors were taken from a woman of 80 years or more in good health. Each CDR3 is given with its conserved first and last residue. D genes are given only for firm matches. Some rows mark clone size as missing; the rest say once, few, many or name a class of expanded clone.

TRBV27	TRBJ2-3	TRBD2	many	CASSPLAGGVTDTQYF	TGTGCCAGCAGTCCCCTGGCGGGGGGGGTCACAGATACGCAGTATTTT
TRBV11-3	TRBJ2-3	TRBD1	few	CASSPNGQGAPDTQYF	TGTGCCAGCAGCCCAAACGGACAGGGGGCCCCAGATACGCAGTATTTT
TRBV2	TRBJ1-2	-	-	CASSGLSLNYGYTF	TGTGCCAGCAGCGGGCTGTCCCTTAACTATGGCTACACCTTC
TRBV11-3	TRBJ2-5	-	many	CASSRRAGETQYF	TGTGCCAGCAGCCGACGGGCAGGCGAGACCCAGTACTTC
TRBV4-1	TRBJ2-1	TRBD2	-	CASSPLAGVGEQFF	TGCGCCAGCAGCCCTTTAGCGGGAGTGGGTGAGCAGTTCTTC
TRBV20-1	TRBJ2-1	-	-	CSANDRVGYDEQFF	TGCAGTGCTAATGACCGGGTGGGCTACGATGAGCAGTTCTTC
TRBV30	TRBJ1-2	-	many	CAWTPTGGHYGYTF	TGTGCCTGGACCCCAACGGGGGGGCACTATGGCTACACCTTC
TRBV4-1	TRBJ2-7	TRBD2	few	CASSQAVPGLAGGPANEQYF	TGCGCCAGCAGCCAAGCCGTCCCGGGACTAGCGGGGGGGCCGGCGAATGAGCAGTACTTC
TRBV29-1	TRBJ1-1	-	few	CSALATRNTEAFF	TGCAGCGCCCTTGCCACAAGGAACACTGAAGCTTTCTTT
TRBV7-9	TRBJ1-2	-	-	CASSLEPFGYTF	TGTGCCAGCAGCTTAGAACCCTTTGGCTACACCTTC
TRBV5-1	TRBJ1-2	-	-	CASSPVGISGYTF	TGCGCCAGCAGCCCGGTGGGGATCAGTGGCTACACCTTC
TRBV20-1	TRBJ2-7	TRBD2	many	CSAIPGTSPYEQYF	TGCAGTGCCATCCCGGGGACTAGTCCCTACGAGCAGTACTTC
TRBV3-1	TRBJ2-5	-	few	CASSWRGGYNEQYF	TGTGCCAGCAGCTGGCGCGGGGGCTACAATGAGCAGTACTTC
TRBV7-9	TRBJ2-6	-	once	CASRGRIIPGANVLTF	TGTGCCAGCAGGGGAAGGATCATCCCTGGGGCCAACGTCCTGACTTTC
TRBV6-5	TRBJ1-1	-	-	CASSYFGGKGEAFF	TGTGCCAGCAGTTACTTTGGAGGGAAGGGTGAAGCTTTCTTT
TRBV25-1	TRBJ2-7	-	many	CASSVAFYEQYF	TGTGCCAGCAGTGTCGCCTTCTACGAGCAGTACTTC
TRBV6-6	TRBJ1-1	-	-	CASRGEGNTEAFF	TGTGCCAGCAGAGGGGAGGGGAACACTGAAGCTTTCTTT
TRBV7-6	TRBJ1-3	-	few	CASSQQGPGNTIYF	TGTGCCAGCAGCCAACAGGGTCCTGGAAACACCATATATTTT
TRBV5-1	TRBJ2-1	TRBD1	many	CASSSGQGYNEQFF	TGCGCCAGCAGCTCGGGACAGGGTTACAATGAGCAGTTCTTC
TRBV20-1	TRBJ2-5	-	many	CSARTHRAAHETQYF	TGCAGTGCCAGAACCCACAGGGCAGCTCACGAGACCCAGTACTTC
TRBV28	TRBJ2-7	TRBD2	-	CASSSPVVAGGRYEQYF	TGTGCCAGCAGTTCCCCAGTGGTAGCGGGGGGGCGGTACGAGCAGTACTTC
TRBV15	TRBJ1-2	-	many	CATSRDPESGYTF	TGTGCCACCAGCAGAGATCCAGAATCTGGCTACACCTTC
TRBV12-3/TRBV12-4	TRBJ2-3	TRBD2	many	CASSSRTGDYRANTQYF	TGTGCCAGCAGTTCCCGGACGGGGGACTATAGGGCCAATACGCAGTATTTT
TRBV20-1	TRBJ2-6	-	many	CSAVGVGANVLTF	TGCAGTGCAGTAGGGGTCGGGGCCAACGTCCTGACTTTC
TRBV9	TRBJ2-5	TRBD2	many	CASSSAGTSAETQYF	TGTGCCAGCAGCTCAGCCGGGACTAGCGCAGAGACCCAGTACTTC
TRBV6-1	TRBJ2-1	-	-	CASSEIAEHYNEQFF	TGTGCCAGCAGCGAAATAGCGGAACATTACAATGAGCAGTTCTTC
TRBV7-9	TRBJ1-6	-	-	CASSPTERSNSPLHF	TGTGCCAGCAGTCCCACTGAGAGGTCCAATTCACCCCTCCACTTT
TRBV27	TRBJ1-5	-	many	CASSFTGRNQPQHF	TGTGCCAGCAGTTTCACGGGTCGGAATCAGCCCCAGCATTTT
TRBV4-2	TRBJ2-3	-	-	CASSQEEGMRPTDTQYF	TGTGCCAGCAGCCAAGAAGAGGGGATGAGGCCAACAGATACGCAGTATTTT
TRBV7-2	TRBJ2-1	-	many	CASSSPTLSYNEQFF	TGTGCCAGCAGCTCGCCGACACTTTCCTACAATGAGCAGTTCTTC
TRBV19	TRBJ2-1	-	-	CASSMQQSNEQFF	TGTGCCAGTAGTATGCAACAGTCCAATGAGCAGTTCTTC
TRBV12-3/TRBV12-4	TRBJ2-3	-	-	CASSLSVSSRADTQYF	TGTGCCAGCAGTTTATCGGTGAGCTCTAGAGCAGATACGCAGTATTTT
TRBV7-2	TRBJ2-7	TRBD1	-	CASSFRQGWTYEQYF	TGTGCCAGCAGCTTCCGACAGGGGTGGACCTACGAGCAGTACTTC
TRBV7-9	TRBJ1-4	-	many	CASSLVPGASEKLFF	TGTGCCAGCAGCTTAGTGCCGGGGGCCAGTGAAAAACTGTTTTTT
TRBV2	TRBJ2-3	-	few	CASSVGGAQDTQYF	TGTGCCAGCAGTGTAGGGGGGGCCCAAGATACGCAGTATTTT
TRBV20-1	TRBJ1-1	-	few	CSARVYQGSEGTEAFF	TGCAGTGCTAGAGTCTATCAGGGGAGTGAGGGCACTGAAGCTTTCTTT
TRBV5-1	TRBJ1-1	-	-	CASSLAEGSKTEAFF	TGCGCCAGCAGCTTGGCCGAGGGATCTAAGACTGAAGCTTTCTTT